Only a few counts were recorded for the clone carrying this T cell receptor beta chain. Tregs were sorted as CD4+CD25+CD127-/low cells. Per the germline V gene, CDR1 is DFQATT and CDR2 is SNEGSKA (reference sequence). The length of the CDR3 is 14 residues. V dropped 3 bases and J dropped 5 bases, with 13 bases sitting between them. Semi-nested PCR with Nested Universal Primer A followed constant-region reverse priming of full-length variable regions. MiXCR, run by TCRdb on the 5' RACE reads, gives a single entry per CDR3 protein. The table has over 45,000 distinct CDR3 sequences, 26% seen once; the top ten hold approximately 2%.

Specimen: tumor-infiltrating Tregs sorted from the breast tumor. The chain recombines TRBV20-1 with TRBJ2-2, with D tentatively TRBD1 (6 bases). This clonotype was obtained from a female donor with breast cancer. CDR3 loop: CSARTFQGTGELFF. CDR3 nucleotide sequence: TGCAGTGCTAGGACATTTCAGGGGACCGGGGAGCTGTTTTTT.